Presented here are 30 T cell receptor beta chains from one specimen sequenced in a study of T cells in Graves' hyperthyroidism and ophthalmopathy. It was RNA transcripts that yielded the amplified TCR beta CDR3 regions. Researchers ran a first-round RT-PCR on the TCR CDR3 using the HTBI primer set. TCRdb re-analysed the multiplex PCR reads in MiXCR, keeping a single row per CDR3 protein. The sample contains 300,000 to 350,000 distinct CDR3 sequences, about 15% of which appear only once. Sequenced sample: blood. These receptors originate from a woman in her twenties or thirties with Graves' hyperthyroidism.

This clonotype was counted ten times or more. The CDR3 DNA reads as TGTGCCAGCAGCCCTTCCGGGACTAGGTACCAAGAGACCCAGTACTTC. It specifies CASSPSGTRYQETQYF. V gene TRBV7-9 combines with J gene TRBJ2-5, with 8 nucleotides matching TRBD2. Germline trimming cut 5 bases from V and 0 bases from J; bases unmatched to any gene: 8. The CDR3 is 16 amino acids. Germline V gene lookup returns CDR1 SEHNR and CDR2 FQNEAQ (reference sequence).

Many counts were recorded for this clonotype. The rearrangement links TRBV2 to TRBJ2-4, with D perhaps TRBD2 (6 bases). Trimming stripped 7 bases from V and 7 bases from J, with 11 bases between. There are 12 residues in the CDR3. Germline V lookup: CDR1 SNHLY, CDR2 FYNNEI. CDR3 bases: TGTGCCAGCACCCGGGCGGGGAACATTCAGTACTTC. Translating gives CASTRAGNIQYF. Full variable domain (rest looked up from reference TRBV2 and TRBJ2-4): EPEVTQTPSHQVTQMGQEVILRCVPISNHLYFYWYRQILGQKVEFLVSFYNNEISEKSEIFDDQFSVERPDGSNFTLKIRSTKLEDSAMYFCASTRAGNIQYFGAGTRLSVL.

The V gene is TRBV12-3 or TRBV12-4, the J gene TRBJ2-2, with 12 positions matching TRBD2. The V segment lost 2 bases and the J segment 4 bases; nucleotides outside the gene matches: 5. The CDR3 consists of 17 residues. CDR3 nucleotides: TGTGCCAGCAGTTTAAGACCGGGACTAGCGGGCACCGGGGAGCTGTTTTTT. Translated: CASSLRPGLAGTGELFF.

This clonotype has a handful of counts. An end of the junction does not agree with germline; a read error may underlie this. The rearrangement joins TRBV27 to TRBJ2-7; 8 bases are shared with TRBD1. The CDR3 loop spans 14 amino acids. CDR1 and CDR2 from the germline V gene are MNHEY and SMNVEV (reference sequence). CDR3 loop: CANSLYTGGYEQYF. Here the CDR3 DNA reads TGTGCCAACAGTTTATATACAGGGGGCTACGAGCAGTACTTC.

This clonotype has ten or more counts. V usage is TRBV11-1 and J usage is TRBJ2-7; the D is unclear. V gave up 5 bases and J gave up 7 bases, with 9 bases separating them. The CDR3 extends over 11 amino acids. Per the germline V gene, CDR1 is SGHAT and CDR2 is FQDESV (reference sequence). The CDR3 nucleotides read TGTGCCAGCAGCCCGGGTTGGGAGCAGTACTTC. Encoded protein: CASSPGWEQYF.

This clonotype appeared many times. V is TRBV2 and J is TRBJ2-5; 7 bases are shared with TRBD2. The V gene's germline CDR1 is SNHLY and CDR2 FYNNEI. The CDR3 extends over 14 amino acids. Trimming removed 4 bases from V and 5 bases from J; junction bases left unmatched: 7. The CDR3 spells CASSAGSGRETQYF. CDR3 nucleotide sequence: TGTGCCAGCAGTGCTGGTAGCGGGCGGGAGACCCAGTACTTC. Looking up the rest from reference TRBV2 and TRBJ2-5 gives the full variable domain: EPEVTQTPSHQVTQMGQEVILRCVPISNHLYFYWYRQILGQKVEFLVSFYNNEISEKSEIFDDQFSVERPDGSNFTLKIRSTKLEDSAMYFCASSAGSGRETQYFGPGTRLLVL.

This clonotype showed up just a few times. CDR3 DNA: TGTGCCAGTAGTATTGCATTGCGCCCGCAAGCTTTCTTT. Its translation: CASSIALRPQAFF. The chain uses TRBV19 and TRBJ1-1, with D hard to call. Trimming pared 3 bases from V and 9 bases from J, leaving 14 bases between. Germline V CDR1 and CDR2: LNHDA, SQIVND (reference sequence). This CDR3 has 13 amino acids.

In this sample, this clonotype turned up a few times. This sequence joins TRBV20-1 and TRBJ2-3, with D uncertain. CDR1 and CDR2 from the germline V gene are DFQATT and SNEGSKA (reference sequence). Between the trimmed V and J ends, which lost 5 bases and 0 bases, there was a span of 9 bases. The CDR3 is 13 amino acids. CDR3 sequence (DNA): TGCAGTGCTGCCGATTTTAGCACAGATACGCAGTATTTT. It is translated as CSAADFSTDTQYF.

This chain connects TRBV29-1 to TRBJ2-7; the match to TRBD1 covers 11 bases. V shed 1 base, J shed 6 bases, and the junction held 2 bases outside the gene matches. CDR1 is SQVTM, CDR2 ANQGSEA, per germline. This CDR3 region has 13 residues. CDR3 sequence reads: CSVEGTGGPEQYF. The CDR3 bases are TGCAGCGTTGAAGGGACAGGGGGCCCCGAGCAGTACTTC.

This clonotype was observed many times. The V gene is TRBV25-1, the J gene TRBJ2-2, with D hard to call. Germline V CDR1 and CDR2: MGHDK, SYGVNS. The CDR3 sequence is 18 residues long. The V gene lost 2 bases and the J gene lost 3 bases, with 19 bases spanning the gap. CDR3 sequence (DNA): TGTGCCAGCAGTGAAGGAGCCGGCGTTTGGCGACACACCGGGGAGCTGTTTTTT. Residues: CASSEGAGVWRHTGELFF.

The count of this clonotype is one. This may stem from a read error, because a much larger clone lies one nucleotide away. This sequence joins TRBV2 and TRBJ2-7; 7 nucleotides align to TRBD1. Germline values: CDR1 SNHLY, CDR2 FYNNEI. This CDR3 region has 14 residues. Here the CDR3 reads CPSSTSDRALEQYF. The CDR3 DNA sequence: TGTCCCAGCAGTACTAGTGACAGGGCTCTCGAGCAGTACTTC.

This clonotype was seen repeatedly, ten times or more. The J gene is TRBJ1-6, the V gene TRBV2; D ambiguous. V was shortened by 1 base and J by 7 bases, with 8 bases between the two germline ends. From germline, CDR1 is SNHLY and CDR2 FYNNEI. The CDR3 has 14 amino acids. The CDR3 DNA is TGTGCCAGCAGTGAAGTTGGCAGAAATTCACCCCTCCACTTT. It yields the protein CASSEVGRNSPLHF.

This clonotype was observed a few times. V usage is TRBV27 and J usage is TRBJ2-2; TRBD1 agrees at 9 bases. The germline gives CDR1 MNHEY, CDR2 SMNVEV (reference sequence). The ends lost 5 bases at V and 2 bases at J; junction bases unmatched: 6. There are 16 residues in the CDR3. CDR3 DNA: TGTGCCAGCAGTCCCCAACAGGGGGCCAACACCGGGGAGCTGTTTTTT. It translates to CASSPQQGANTGELFF.

This clonotype was detected a few times. The genes are TRBV10-3 and TRBJ2-3, with D perhaps TRBD2 (6 bases). This CDR3 is 13 amino acids long. Germline lookup yields CDR1 ENHRY and CDR2 SYGVKD. Trimming took off 10 bases at V and 4 bases at J, with 15 bases between the two ends. The CDR3 bases are TGTGCCACCTCGGGCGGGGTAGCAGATACGCAGTATTTT. Translating gives CATSGGVADTQYF.

This clonotype has more than one count but fewer than ten. The rearrangement joins TRBV15 to TRBJ2-7; D ambiguous. CDR1 LNHNV and CDR2 YYDKDF come from the germline V gene (reference sequence). CDR3 length equals 15 residues. Trimming shortened V by 0 bases and J by 3 bases, and 12 bases separated the two germline ends. The CDR3 sequence: CATSREPGPYYEQYF. CDR3 bases: TGTGCCACCAGCAGAGAACCCGGACCCTACTACGAGCAGTACTTC.

This clonotype was observed a single time. A read error may account for a junction end that differs from germline. The genes are TRBV11-2 and TRBJ2-6; D may match TRBD1 or TRBD2 (6 bases each). This CDR3 spans 16 amino acids. The V gene's germline CDR1 is SGHAT and CDR2 FQNNGV. DNA of the CDR3: TGTGCCAGCAGCCCAACGCGGAATCCGGGGGCCAACGTCCTGGCTTTC. This encodes CASSPTRNPGANVLAF.

This clonotype was seen a handful of times. The gene calls are TRBV2 and TRBJ2-5, with 8 bases lining up with TRBD2. V dropped 6 bases and J dropped 4; count of bases not matched to a gene: 10. The CDR3 consists of 15 residues. CDR1 SNHLY and CDR2 FYNNEI come from the germline V gene. DNA for the CDR3: TGTGCCAGCAGCCTCTCCCGGGCGGGAGGAGAGACCCAGTACTTC. It is translated as CASSLSRAGGETQYF.

This clonotype was counted many times. The CDR3 sequence is CASSQDGTSSDEQYF. The CDR3 DNA is TGTGCCAGCAGCCAAGACGGGACTAGTAGCGACGAGCAGTACTTC. The chain carries TRBV3-1 and TRBJ2-7, with 8 bases fitting TRBD2. This CDR3 contains 15 residues. V lost 0 bases, J lost 5 bases, and 6 bases stayed unmatched. CDR1 is LGHDT and CDR2 is YNNKEL in the germline V gene (reference sequence).

The sample holds many counts of this clonotype. The chain couples TRBV28 to TRBJ1-5; D ambiguous. There are 14 residues in the CDR3. Trimming shortened V by 3 bases and J by 7 bases, and 13 bases separated the two germline ends. Germline V lookup: CDR1 MDHEN, CDR2 SYDVKM. In nucleotides, the CDR3 is TGTGCCAGCAGTTTTTCCGGGTTTGGGCAGCCCCAGCATTTT. Translating gives CASSFSGFGQPQHF.

This clonotype was counted a few times. The chain links TRBV30 to TRBJ2-5, with TRBD2 matching 13 bases. The germline CDR1 and CDR2 sequences are GTSNPN and SVGIG (reference sequence). The junction had 10 bases not matched to a gene; V was cut back by 2 bases and J by 4 bases. The CDR3 is 17 residues long. The CDR3 coding sequence is TGTGCCTGGAGTCCCAGACGGACTAGCGGGAGAGGAGAGACCCAGTACTTC. This gives the protein CAWSPRRTSGRGETQYF.

This clonotype has a count of ten or more. This chain joins TRBV20-1 and TRBJ1-6; 9 bases fit TRBD1. Trimming took 6 bases from V and 0 from J; bases not matched to a gene: 6. The length of the CDR3 is 16 residues. Germline V gene lookup returns CDR1 DFQATT and CDR2 SNEGSKA (reference sequence). DNA of the CDR3: TGCAGTGCCACAGGGGGCCCGAGCTCCTATAATTCACCCCTCCACTTT. As protein: CSATGGPSSYNSPLHF.

This clonotype was detected only a few times. This sequence joins TRBV7-9 and TRBJ1-2; no clear D gene. The CDR3 covers 14 residues. The germline V gene encodes CDR1 SEHNR and CDR2 FQNEAQ (reference sequence). V was shortened by 5 bases and J by 0 bases, with 10 bases between the two germline ends. The CDR3 reads CASSAEGPNYGYTF. DNA for the CDR3: TGTGCCAGCAGCGCCGAAGGGCCTAACTATGGCTACACCTTC.

This clonotype has ten or more counts. The J gene is TRBJ2-1, the V gene TRBV28; D is perhaps TRBD2 (6 bases). This CDR3 comprises 12 residues. V was cut by 11 bases and J by 1 base, with 9 bases left in between. Per the germline V gene, CDR1 is MDHEN and CDR2 is SYDVKM. CDR3 loop: CASGTSYNEQFF. The CDR3 region has the DNA TGTGCCTCGGGGACTTCCTACAATGAGCAGTTCTTC.

Only a few counts were recorded for this clonotype. The genes are TRBV12-5 and TRBJ1-1, with 7 bases aligning to TRBD1. The CDR3 extends over 12 amino acids. Germline V gives CDR1 LGHNT, CDR2 FRNRAP. V shed 1 base and J 11 bases; nucleotides not matched to a gene: 4. The CDR3 DNA reads TGTGCTAGTGGTTTGGACAGGGGACGGGCTTTCTTT. This gives the protein CASGLDRGRAFF.

Many counts were recorded for this clonotype. The chain couples TRBV7-2 to TRBJ2-3; D assignment may be TRBD1 or TRBD2 (5 bases each). Germline assignment: CDR1 SGHTA and CDR2 FQGNSA. The CDR3 runs 15 residues. The V gene lost 5 bases and the J gene lost 0 bases, with 12 bases spanning the gap. CDR3 nucleotides: TGTGCCAGCAGCCCCGGGGCGACGAGCACAGATACGCAGTATTTT. Its protein is CASSPGATSTDTQYF. Full variable domain (missing parts from reference TRBV7-2 and TRBJ2-3): GAGVSQSPSNKVTEKGKDVELRCDPISGHTALYWYRQSLGQGLEFLIYFQGNSAPDKSGLPSDRFSAERTGGSVSTLTIQRTQQEDSAVYLCASSPGATSTDTQYFGPGTRLTVL.

This clonotype was seen many times. The chain links TRBV2 to TRBJ1-3, with no clear D. V was clipped by 7 bases and J by 1 base, with 8 bases between them. The CDR3 runs to 13 residues. Germline CDR1 SNHLY, CDR2 FYNNEI. This CDR3 reads CASIHISGNTIYF. CDR3 nucleotides: TGTGCCAGCATTCATATATCTGGAAACACCATATATTTT. Full variable domain (rest looked up from reference TRBV2 and TRBJ1-3): EPEVTQTPSHQVTQMGQEVILRCVPISNHLYFYWYRQILGQKVEFLVSFYNNEISEKSEIFDDQFSVERPDGSNFTLKIRSTKLEDSAMYFCASIHISGNTIYFGEGSWLTVV.

The table lists this clonotype with a few counts. The rearrangement links TRBV7-3 to TRBJ2-1, with D uncertain. This CDR3 has 16 amino acids. V lost 2 bases to trimming and J lost 9 bases, with 20 bases between them. Germline V lookup: CDR1 SGHTA, CDR2 FQGTGA. CDR3 residues: CASSLGSGMVASEQFF. CDR3 DNA: TGTGCCAGCAGCTTAGGGTCGGGTATGGTGGCTTCTGAGCAGTTCTTC.

This clonotype has at least ten counts. The chain uses TRBV12-3 or TRBV12-4 and TRBJ1-2; unclear D gene. With 4 bases removed from V and 0 bases from J, the gap between germline ends came to 12 bases. There are 15 residues in the CDR3. This chain's CDR3 is CASSYESRANYGYTF. The DNA for the CDR3 is TGTGCCAGCAGTTATGAGTCCCGGGCTAACTATGGCTACACCTTC.

This clonotype was found many times. The chain uses TRBV27 and TRBJ1-1, with D possibly being TRBD1 (5 bases). This CDR3 comprises 15 residues. V was clipped by 7 bases and J by 10 bases, with 25 bases between them. CDR1 is MNHEY and CDR2 is SMNVEV in the germline V gene (reference sequence). CDR3 coding DNA: TGTGCCAGCATCCCGGGGGGGGGGACTCTTAGGGGAGCTTTCTTT. As protein: CASIPGGGTLRGAFF.

This clonotype has at least ten counts. This sequence joins TRBV28 and TRBJ2-6; D is undetermined. V shed 6 bases and J shed 2 bases, with 11 bases lying between them. This CDR3 comprises 15 residues. Per germline, CDR1 MDHEN and CDR2 SYDVKM. The CDR3 bases are TGTGCCAGCAGGGGCCTACCCGCTGGGGCCAACGTCCTGACTTTC. It specifies CASRGLPAGANVLTF.